Each of the 6 T cell receptor beta chains below was sequenced from the same sample in a study of Ad26.COV2.S vaccination and SARS-CoV-2 variants. Described treatment: roughly 18 received Ad26.COV2.S at low or high dose, single or two shots; roughly five received placebo; per-sample allocation not given. Samples analyzed were those drawn on day 63 after the first vaccine or placebo injection. Produced via immunoSEQ multiplex PCR; TCRdb's table is partial and in-frame only. The table lists 300,000 to 350,000 clones, roughly 89% of them singletons. Sequences were derived from peripheral blood, sampled in a trial of Ad26.COV2.S vaccine versus placebo. These receptors were obtained from a person between 18 and 60 years old who received the Ad26.COV2.S COVID-19 vaccine or a placebo.

The V and J genes are TRBV7-2 and TRBJ2-5; 8 bases are a match to TRBD2. J gave up 1 base and V 2 bases, and 3 bases lay outside the gene matches. CDR1 and CDR2 (germline): SGHTA, FQGNSA. The CDR3 has 15 residues. Here the CDR3 DNA reads TGTGCCAGCAGCTTAAAAGCGGGGGTCCAAGAGACCCAGTACTTC. This gives the protein CASSLKAGVQETQYF.

The V gene is TRBV3-1 (or the pseudogene TRBV3-2), the J gene TRBJ1-4; TRBD1 is a possible D gene (5 bases). The CDR3 consists of 15 residues. The V end was cut by 3 bases, the J end by 0 bases, with 8 bases between. CDR1 is LGHDT and CDR2 is YNNKEL in the germline V gene (reference sequence). In nucleotides, the CDR3 is TGTGCCAGCAGCCAGCAGGGTGCAACTAATGAAAAACTGTTTTTT. It codes for CASSQQGATNEKLFF.

This clone has ten or more counts. The chain joins TRBV3-1 (or the pseudogene TRBV3-2) to TRBJ2-2, with D maybe TRBD1 (5 bases). Trimming removed 2 bases from V and 1 base from J, with 11 bases in between. Germline CDR1 is LGHDT and CDR2 is YNNKEL (reference sequence). The CDR3 is made up of 16 amino acids. CDR3 loop: CASSQRGAQNTGELFF. CDR3 coding DNA: TGTGCCAGCAGCCAACGTGGGGCCCAGAACACCGGGGAGCTGTTTTTT.

The chain combines TRBV7-6 with TRBJ1-4; 9 nucleotides match TRBD1. Trimming took 1 base from V and 10 from J; bases not matched to a gene: 7. Germline CDR1 and CDR2: SGHVS and FNYEAQ. The CDR3 contains 15 residues. The CDR3 protein is CASSLEQGASGKLFF. CDR3 sequence (DNA): TGTGCCAGCAGCTTAGAACAGGGGGCTTCGGGAAAACTGTTTTTT.

The rearrangement links TRBV2 to TRBJ2-5; D call uncertain. The CDR3 spans 11 residues. V gave up 5 bases and J gave up 3 bases, with 4 bases separating them. The germline V gene has CDR1 SNHLY and CDR2 FYNNEI. CDR3 nucleotide sequence: TGTGCCAGCAGTTTAGAAGAGACCCAGTACTTC. It is translated as CASSLEETQYF.

The genes are TRBV6-5 and TRBJ1-2; 8 nucleotides agree with TRBD1. The trim removed 7 bases at V and 8 bases at J, leaving 15 bases unmatched. CDR1 and CDR2 (germline): MNHEY, SVGAGI. The CDR3 has 15 amino acids. This chain's CDR3 is CASMDQGARGGGYTF. Here the CDR3 DNA reads TGTGCCAGCATGGACCAGGGGGCGAGAGGAGGCGGCTACACCTTC.